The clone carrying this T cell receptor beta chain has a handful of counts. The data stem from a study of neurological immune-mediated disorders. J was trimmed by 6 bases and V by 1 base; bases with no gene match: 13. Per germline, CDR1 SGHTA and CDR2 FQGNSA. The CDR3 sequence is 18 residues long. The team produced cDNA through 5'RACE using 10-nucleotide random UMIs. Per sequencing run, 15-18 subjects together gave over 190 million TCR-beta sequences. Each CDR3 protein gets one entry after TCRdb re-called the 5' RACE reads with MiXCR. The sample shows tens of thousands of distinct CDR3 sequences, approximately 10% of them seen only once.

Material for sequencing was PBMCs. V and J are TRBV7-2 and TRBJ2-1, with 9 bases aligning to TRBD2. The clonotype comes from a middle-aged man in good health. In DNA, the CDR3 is TGTGCCAGCAGCTTAGTCCCTCTCATAGCGGGGGCGGCCAATGAGCAGTTCTTC. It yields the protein CASSLVPLIAGAANEQFF.